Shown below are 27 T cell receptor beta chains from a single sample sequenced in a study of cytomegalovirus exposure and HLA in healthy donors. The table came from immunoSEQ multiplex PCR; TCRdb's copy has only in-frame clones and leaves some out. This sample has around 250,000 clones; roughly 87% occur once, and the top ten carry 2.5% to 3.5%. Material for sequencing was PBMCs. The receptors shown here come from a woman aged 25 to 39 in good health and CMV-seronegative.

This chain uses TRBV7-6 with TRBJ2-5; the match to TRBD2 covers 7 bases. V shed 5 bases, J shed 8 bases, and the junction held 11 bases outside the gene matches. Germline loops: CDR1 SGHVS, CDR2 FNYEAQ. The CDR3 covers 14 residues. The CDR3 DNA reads TGTGCCAGCAGCGATCCTCGACTAGCCGTTACCCAGTACTTC. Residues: CASSDPRLAVTQYF.

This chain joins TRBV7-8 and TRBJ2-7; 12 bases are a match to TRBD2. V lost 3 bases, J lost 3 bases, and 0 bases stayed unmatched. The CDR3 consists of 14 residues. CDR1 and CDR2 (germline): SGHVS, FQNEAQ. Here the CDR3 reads CASSLGLAGYEQYF. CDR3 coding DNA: TGTGCCAGCAGCTTGGGACTAGCGGGCTACGAGCAGTACTTC.

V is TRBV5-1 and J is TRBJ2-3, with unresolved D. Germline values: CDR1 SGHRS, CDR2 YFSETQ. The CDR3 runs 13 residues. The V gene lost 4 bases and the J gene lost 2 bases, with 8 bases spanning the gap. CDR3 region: CASSLKTTDTQYF. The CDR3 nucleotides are TGCGCCAGCAGCCTTAAAACCACAGATACGCAGTATTTT.

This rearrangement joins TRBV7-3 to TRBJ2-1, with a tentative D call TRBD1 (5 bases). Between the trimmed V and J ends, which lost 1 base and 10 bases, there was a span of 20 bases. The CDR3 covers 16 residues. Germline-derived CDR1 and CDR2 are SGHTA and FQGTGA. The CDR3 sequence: CASSLRARSPTGEQFF. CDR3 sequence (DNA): TGTGCCAGCAGCTTAAGGGCTAGGAGCCCCACAGGAGAGCAGTTCTTC.

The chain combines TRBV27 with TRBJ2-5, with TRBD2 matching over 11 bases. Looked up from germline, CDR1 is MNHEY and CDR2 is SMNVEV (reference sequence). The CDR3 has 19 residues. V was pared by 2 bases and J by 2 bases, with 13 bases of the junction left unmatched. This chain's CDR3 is CASSLVASGRSRPQETQYF. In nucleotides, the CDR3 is TGTGCCAGCAGTTTAGTCGCTAGCGGGAGGTCCCGGCCTCAAGAGACCCAGTACTTC.

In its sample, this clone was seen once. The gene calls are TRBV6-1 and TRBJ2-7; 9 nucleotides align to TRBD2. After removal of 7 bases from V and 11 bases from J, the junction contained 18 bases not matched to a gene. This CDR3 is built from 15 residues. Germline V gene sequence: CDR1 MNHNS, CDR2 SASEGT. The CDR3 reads CASKERLAEPAGEYF. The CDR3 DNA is TGTGCCAGCAAGGAACGACTAGCGGAACCCGCAGGGGAGTACTTC.

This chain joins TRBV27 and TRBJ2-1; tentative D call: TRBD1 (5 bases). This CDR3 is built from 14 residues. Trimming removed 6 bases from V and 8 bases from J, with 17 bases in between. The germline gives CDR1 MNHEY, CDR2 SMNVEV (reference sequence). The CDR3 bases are TGTGCCAGCAGCCAGGGTCTATCTAGGGATGAGCAGTTCTTC. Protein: CASSQGLSRDEQFF.

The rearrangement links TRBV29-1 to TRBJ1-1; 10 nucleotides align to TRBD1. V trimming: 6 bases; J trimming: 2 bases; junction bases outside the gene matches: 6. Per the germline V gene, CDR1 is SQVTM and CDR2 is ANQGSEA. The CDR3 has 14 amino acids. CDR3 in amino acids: CSVTDRGGNTEAFF. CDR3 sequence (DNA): TGCAGCGTAACGGACAGGGGGGGCAACACTGAAGCTTTCTTT.

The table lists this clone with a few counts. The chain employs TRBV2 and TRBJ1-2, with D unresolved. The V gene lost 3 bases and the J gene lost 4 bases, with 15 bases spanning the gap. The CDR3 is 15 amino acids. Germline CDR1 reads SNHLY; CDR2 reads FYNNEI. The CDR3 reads CASSDVTQLSYGYTF. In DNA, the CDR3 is TGTGCCAGCAGTGACGTCACACAGTTGAGCTATGGCTACACCTTC.

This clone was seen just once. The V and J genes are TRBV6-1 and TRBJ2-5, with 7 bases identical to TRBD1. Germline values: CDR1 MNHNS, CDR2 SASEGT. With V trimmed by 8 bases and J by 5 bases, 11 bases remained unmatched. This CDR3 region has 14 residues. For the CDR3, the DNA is TGTGCCAGCCTTCACAGGGGTCGTGGGGAGACCCAGTACTTC. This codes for CASLHRGRGETQYF.

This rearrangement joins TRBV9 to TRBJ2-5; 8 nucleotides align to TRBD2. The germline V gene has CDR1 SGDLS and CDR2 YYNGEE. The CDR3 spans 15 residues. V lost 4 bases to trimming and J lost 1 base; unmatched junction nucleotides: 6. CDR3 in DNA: TGTGCCAGCAGCCCCCAGACTAGCGTCCAAGAGACCCAGTACTTC. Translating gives CASSPQTSVQETQYF. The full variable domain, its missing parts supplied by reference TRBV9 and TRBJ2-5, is DSGVTQTPKHLITATGQRVTLRCSPRSGDLSVYWYQQSLDQGLQFLIQYYNGEERAKGNILERFSAQQFPDLHSELNLSSLELGDSALYFCASSPQTSVQETQYFGPGTRLLVL.

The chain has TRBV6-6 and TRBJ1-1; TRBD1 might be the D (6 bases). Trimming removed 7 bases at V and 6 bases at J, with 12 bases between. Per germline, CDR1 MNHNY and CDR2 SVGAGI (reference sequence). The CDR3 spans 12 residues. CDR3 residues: CASNRVQPEAFF. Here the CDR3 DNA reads TGTGCCAGCAACAGGGTACAGCCTGAAGCTTTCTTT.

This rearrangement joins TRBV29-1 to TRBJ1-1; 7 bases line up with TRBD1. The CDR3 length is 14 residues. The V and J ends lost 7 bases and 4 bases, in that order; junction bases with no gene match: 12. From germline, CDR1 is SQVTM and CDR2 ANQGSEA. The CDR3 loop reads CSGTRGLGGTEAFF. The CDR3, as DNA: TGCAGCGGTACTAGGGGGCTAGGGGGCACTGAAGCTTTCTTT.

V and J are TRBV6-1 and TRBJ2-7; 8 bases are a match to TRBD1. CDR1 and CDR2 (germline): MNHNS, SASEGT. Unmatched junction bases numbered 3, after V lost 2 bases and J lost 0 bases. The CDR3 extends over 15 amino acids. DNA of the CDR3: TGTGCCAGCAGTGAAATGGGGACAGGCTCCTACGAGCAGTACTTC. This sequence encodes CASSEMGTGSYEQYF.

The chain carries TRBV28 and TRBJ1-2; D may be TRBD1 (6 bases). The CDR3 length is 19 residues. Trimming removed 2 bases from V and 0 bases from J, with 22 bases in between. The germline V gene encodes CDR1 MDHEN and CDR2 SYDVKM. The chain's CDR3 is CASSLQRDTHARANYGYTF. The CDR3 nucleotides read TGTGCCAGCAGTTTACAGCGGGACACCCACGCGAGAGCTAACTATGGCTACACCTTC.

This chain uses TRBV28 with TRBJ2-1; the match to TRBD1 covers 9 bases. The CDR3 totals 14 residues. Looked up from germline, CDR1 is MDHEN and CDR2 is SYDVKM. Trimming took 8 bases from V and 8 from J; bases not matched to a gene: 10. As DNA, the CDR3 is TGTGCCAGCCGTGGACAGGGGACATGGGATGAGCAGTTCTTC. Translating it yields CASRGQGTWDEQFF. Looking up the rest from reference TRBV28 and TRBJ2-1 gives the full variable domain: DVKVTQSSRYLVKRTGEKVFLECVQDMDHENMFWYRQDPGLGLRLIYFSYDVKMKEKGDIPEGYSVSREKKERFSLILESASTNQTSMYLCASRGQGTWDEQFFGPGTRLTVL.

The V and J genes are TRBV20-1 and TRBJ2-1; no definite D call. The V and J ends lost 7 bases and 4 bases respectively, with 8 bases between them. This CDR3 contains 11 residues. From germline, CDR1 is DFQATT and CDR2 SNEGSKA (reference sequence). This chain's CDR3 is CSGISYNEQFF. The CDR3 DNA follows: TGCAGTGGCATATCTTACAATGAGCAGTTCTTC.

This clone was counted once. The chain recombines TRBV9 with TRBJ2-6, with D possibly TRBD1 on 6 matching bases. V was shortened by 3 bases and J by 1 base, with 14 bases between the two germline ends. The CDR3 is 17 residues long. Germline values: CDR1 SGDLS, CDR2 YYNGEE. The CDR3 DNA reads TGTGCCAGCAGCGCCCAGTACAGGGTTTCTGGGGCCAACGTCCTGACTTTC. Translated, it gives CASSAQYRVSGANVLTF.

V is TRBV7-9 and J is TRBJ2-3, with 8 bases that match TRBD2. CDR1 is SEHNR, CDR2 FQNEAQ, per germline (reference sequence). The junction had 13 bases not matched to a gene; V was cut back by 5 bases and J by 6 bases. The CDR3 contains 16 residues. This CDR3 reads CASSRPPGLEGDTQYF. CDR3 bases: TGTGCCAGCAGCAGACCCCCGGGACTAGAAGGTGATACGCAGTATTTT.

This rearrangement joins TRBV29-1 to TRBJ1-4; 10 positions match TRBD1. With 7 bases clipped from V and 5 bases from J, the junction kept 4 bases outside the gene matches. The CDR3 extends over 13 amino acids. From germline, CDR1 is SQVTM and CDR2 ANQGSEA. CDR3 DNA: TGCAGCGCTGGGACAGGGGAAAATGAAAAACTGTTTTTT. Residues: CSAGTGENEKLFF.

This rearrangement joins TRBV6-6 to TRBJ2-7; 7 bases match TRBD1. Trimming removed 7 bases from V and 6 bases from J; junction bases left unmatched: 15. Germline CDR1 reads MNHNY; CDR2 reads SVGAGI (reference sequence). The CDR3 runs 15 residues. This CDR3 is CASTPVTGMLGEQYF. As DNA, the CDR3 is TGTGCCAGCACCCCTGTGACAGGGATGCTCGGCGAGCAGTACTTC.

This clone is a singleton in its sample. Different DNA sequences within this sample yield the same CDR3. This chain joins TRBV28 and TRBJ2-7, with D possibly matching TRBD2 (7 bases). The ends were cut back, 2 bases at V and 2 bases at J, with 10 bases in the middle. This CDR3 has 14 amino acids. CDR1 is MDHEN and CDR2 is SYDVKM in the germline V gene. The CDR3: CASSLAGAAYEQYF. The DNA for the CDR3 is TGTGCCAGCAGTTTAGCGGGGGCCGCCTACGAGCAGTACTTC. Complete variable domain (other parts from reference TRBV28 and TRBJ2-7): DVKVTQSSRYLVKRTGEKVFLECVQDMDHENMFWYRQDPGLGLRLIYFSYDVKMKEKGDIPEGYSVSREKKERFSLILESASTNQTSMYLCASSLAGAAYEQYFGPGTRLTVT.

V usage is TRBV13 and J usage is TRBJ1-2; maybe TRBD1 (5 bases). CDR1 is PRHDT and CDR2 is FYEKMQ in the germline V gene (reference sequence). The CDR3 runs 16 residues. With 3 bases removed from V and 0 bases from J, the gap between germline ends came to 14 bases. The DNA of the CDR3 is TGTGCCAGCAGCTTTGGTGTCAGGGCAACTAACTATGGCTACACCTTC. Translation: CASSFGVRATNYGYTF.

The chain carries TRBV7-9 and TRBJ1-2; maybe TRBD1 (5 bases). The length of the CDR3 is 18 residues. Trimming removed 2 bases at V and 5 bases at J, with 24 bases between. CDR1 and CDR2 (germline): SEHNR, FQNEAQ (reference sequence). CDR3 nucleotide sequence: TGTGCCAGCAGCTTATTCCCACCGGGACGAAGGATAGCGTATGGCTACACCTTC. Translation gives CASSLFPPGRRIAYGYTF.

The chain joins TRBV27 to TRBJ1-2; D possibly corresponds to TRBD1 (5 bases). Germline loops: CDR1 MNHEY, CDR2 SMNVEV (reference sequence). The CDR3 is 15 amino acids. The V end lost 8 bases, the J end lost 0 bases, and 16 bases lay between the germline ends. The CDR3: CASADRGRANYGYTF. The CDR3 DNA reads TGTGCCAGCGCCGACAGAGGCCGAGCTAACTATGGCTACACCTTC.

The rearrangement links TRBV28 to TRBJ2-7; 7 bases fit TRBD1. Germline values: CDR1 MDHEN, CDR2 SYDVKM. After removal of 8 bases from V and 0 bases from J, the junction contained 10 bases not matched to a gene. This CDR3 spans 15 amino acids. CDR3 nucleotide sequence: TGTGCCAGCCGTTCCGGACAGGAGAGCTCCTACGAGCAGTACTTC. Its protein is CASRSGQESSYEQYF.

The CDR3 DNA sequence: TGTGCCGCCAGCAACAGGGGCTACGGGGAGCTGTTTTTT. Translation gives CAASNRGYGELFF. The rearrangement joins TRBV28 to TRBJ2-2; 7 nucleotides agree with TRBD1. CDR3 size: 13 residues. The V gene end was trimmed by 11 bases and the J gene end by 7 bases; junction bases not matched to a gene: 10. In germline, CDR1 is MDHEN, CDR2 SYDVKM.